The T cell receptor (beta chain) described here comes from a study of early T cells in non-severe SARS-CoV-2 infection. Study in general: It was bulk RNA from unsorted whole blood that was sequenced, and the chains were unpaired. Study outcomes and limitations: Sequences matched to VDJdb favored anti-spike CD8 responses, while private and CD4 specificities were missed.

Individual cDNA molecules received unique molecular identifiers. MiXCR, applied by TCRdb to the 5' RACE reads, yields one record per CDR3 protein. The sample contains about 36,000 distinct CDR3 sequences, approximately 5.3% of which appear only once. The CDR3 sequence is 14 residues long. With 7 bases clipped from V and 5 bases from J, the junction kept 7 bases outside the gene matches. In this sample, this clonotype turned up many times. Antigen specificity is unknown. The sequenced sample consisted of whole blood. The chain links TRBV12-3 or TRBV12-4 to TRBJ2-3; TRBD2 matches at 9 bases. The source is an adult who was a healthcare worker with PCR-confirmed SARS-CoV-2 infection or an uninfected control (not recorded which). The CDR3 region is CASNPAGGLDTQYF. The CDR3, as DNA: TGTGCCAGCAACCCAGCGGGGGGCCTAGATACGCAGTATTTT.